The TCR beta chain described here comes from a study of cytomegalovirus exposure and HLA in healthy donors. Donors were ostensibly healthy at sampling, although undocumented immune exposures were probable. PCR involved 60 Vbeta and 13 Jbeta primers. The repertoire was sequenced with immunoSEQ multiplex PCR; TCRdb's copy has only in-frame clones and lacks some. The table lists about 200,000 clones, roughly 80% of them singletons. The V gene's germline CDR1 is SGHRS and CDR2 YFSETQ. This CDR3 contains 15 residues. V lost 5 bases, J lost 4 bases, and 5 bases stayed unmatched. This clonotype originated in a man under 40 in good health and CMV-seronegative. Sequenced: PBMCs. The rearrangement uses TRBV5-1 and TRBJ2-5; TRBD2 aligns across 13 bases. The chain's CDR3 is CASRGTSGARETQYF. The CDR3 DNA is TGCGCCAGCAGGGGGACTAGCGGGGCCCGAGAGACCCAGTACTTC.